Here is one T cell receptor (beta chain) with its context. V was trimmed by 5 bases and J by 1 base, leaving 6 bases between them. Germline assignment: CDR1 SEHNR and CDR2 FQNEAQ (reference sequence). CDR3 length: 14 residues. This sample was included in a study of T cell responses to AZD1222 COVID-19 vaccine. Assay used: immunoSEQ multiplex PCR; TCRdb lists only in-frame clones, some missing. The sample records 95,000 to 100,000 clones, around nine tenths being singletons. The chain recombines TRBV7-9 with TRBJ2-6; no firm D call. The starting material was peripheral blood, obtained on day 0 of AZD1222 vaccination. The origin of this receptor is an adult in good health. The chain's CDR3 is CASSLGSGANVLTF. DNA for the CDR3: TGTGCCAGCAGCCTCGGTTCTGGGGCCAACGTCCTGACTTTC.